A single sample is the source of the 15 T cell receptor beta chains below, sequenced in a study of PD-1 blockade in classical Hodgkin lymphoma. Exposure to brentuximab vedotin varied, and each patient had relapsed following autologous stem cell transplantation. Magnetic depletion of unwanted cells isolated CD4+ T cells from thawed PBMCs. Using immunoSEQ multiplex PCR, the repertoire was profiled, and TCRdb retains in-frame clones only, with some absent. The sample consists of about 16,000 clones, approximately 80% of them appearing once. The specimen comprised CD4+ T cells from blood, sampled at baseline. The receptors were gathered from a human donor with classical Hodgkin lymphoma.

The CDR3 nucleotides are TGTGCCAGTAATACAGGGACGGGCAATCAGCCCCAGCATTTT. Protein product: CASNTGTGNQPQHF. The V call is TRBV19, the J call TRBJ1-5; D is possibly TRBD1 (6 bases). The ends were cut back, 7 bases at V and 2 bases at J, with 12 bases in the middle. The CDR3 runs to 14 residues. CDR1 LNHDA and CDR2 SQIVND come from the germline V gene (reference sequence).

The gene calls are TRBV18 and TRBJ2-1; TRBD2 matches 13 bases. The CDR3 sequence is 17 residues long. The germline CDR1 and CDR2 sequences are KGHSH and LQKENI. After removal of 5 bases from V and 4 bases from J, the junction contained 8 bases not matched to a gene. The CDR3 region is CASSTSGGAREYNEQFF. DNA of the CDR3: TGTGCCAGCTCAACTAGCGGGGGGGCCAGAGAATACAATGAGCAGTTCTTC.

This sequence joins TRBV6-5 and TRBJ2-1; maybe TRBD2 (6 bases). The germline V and J ends were trimmed by 6 bases and 14 bases, with 17 bases remaining between them. There are 12 residues in the CDR3. Germline lookup yields CDR1 MNHEY and CDR2 SVGAGI. Here the CDR3 DNA reads TGTGCCAGCAGGTCTCCCGGGGAGGTCGAGTTCTTC. This encodes CASRSPGEVEFF.

This rearrangement joins TRBV29-1 to TRBJ1-1; tentatively, D is TRBD1 (5 bases). CDR3 size: 13 residues. V was shortened by 2 bases and J by 1 base, with 8 bases between the two germline ends. Germline V gives CDR1 SQVTM, CDR2 ANQGSEA. The CDR3 is CSVERGPNTEAFF. The CDR3 DNA reads as TGCAGCGTTGAAAGGGGCCCGAACACTGAAGCTTTCTTT.

The chain employs TRBV25-1 and TRBJ1-2, with D possibly matching TRBD1 (6 bases). Germline values: CDR1 MGHDK, CDR2 SYGVNS. V was trimmed by 5 bases and J by 6 bases, leaving 22 bases between them. The CDR3 consists of 16 residues. The CDR3 is CASSRQQGRYGDGYTF. CDR3 DNA: TGTGCCAGCAGTCGGCAGCAGGGGCGCTATGGGGATGGCTACACCTTC.

The V gene is TRBV2, the J gene TRBJ2-6; 9 bases align to TRBD1. Trimming cost V 10 bases and J 1 base; bases outside gene matches: 2. Per the germline V gene, CDR1 is SNHLY and CDR2 is FYNNEI. The CDR3 is 14 amino acids. CDR3 nucleotide sequence: TGTGCCACCGGACAGGGGTCTGGGGCCAACGTCCTGACTTTC. Protein sequence: CATGQGSGANVLTF. Together with reference TRBV2 and TRBJ2-6, the CDR3 gives the full variable domain: EPEVTQTPSHQVTQMGQEVILRCVPISNHLYFYWYRQILGQKVEFLVSFYNNEISEKSEIFDDQFSVERPDGSNFTLKIRSTKLEDSAMYFCATGQGSGANVLTFGAGSRLTVL.

The chain couples TRBV10-3 to TRBJ1-6; D may be TRBD1 (5 bases). V lost 5 bases, J lost 6 bases, and 11 bases lay in between. This CDR3 is 14 amino acids long. Germline CDR1 and CDR2: ENHRY and SYGVKD. This CDR3 is CAISPGGGNSPLHF. The CDR3 DNA follows: TGTGCCATCAGTCCGGGGGGAGGTAATTCACCCCTCCACTTT.

The V call is TRBV11-2, the J call TRBJ2-3; D remains unclear. Germline-derived CDR1 and CDR2 are SGHAT and FQNNGV. Trimming left V 1 base short and J 0 bases short, with 11 bases between. CDR3 length: 16 residues. The chain's CDR3 is CASSLGDWLSTDTQYF. The CDR3 DNA sequence: TGTGCCAGCAGCTTAGGAGACTGGCTCAGCACAGATACGCAGTATTTT. The full variable domain, in which reference TRBV11-2 and TRBJ2-3 provide the parts outside the CDR3, is EAGVAQSPRYKIIEKRQSVAFWCNPISGHATLYWYQQILGQGPKLLIQFQNNGVVDDSQLPKDRFSAERLKGVDSTLKIQPAKLEDSAVYLCASSLGDWLSTDTQYFGPGTRLTVL.

This sequence joins TRBV2 and TRBJ2-5; no definite D call. The CDR3 has 12 amino acids. Germline V lookup: CDR1 SNHLY, CDR2 FYNNEI. V was cut by 10 bases and J by 0 bases, with 9 bases left in between. The CDR3 coding sequence is TGTGCCATCGCGACGGACCAAGAGACCCAGTACTTC. Its translation: CAIATDQETQYF.

The chain recombines TRBV28 with TRBJ1-4; D not certain. CDR1 and CDR2 from the germline V gene are MDHEN and SYDVKM. This CDR3 has 13 amino acids. V was pared by 6 bases and J by 10 bases, with 15 bases between. CDR3 bases: TGTGCCAGCAGCCCGGACCCTCGAGGAAAACTGTTTTTT. Translated: CASSPDPRGKLFF.

This clone is a singleton in its sample. The gene calls are TRBV7-3 and TRBJ1-2; TRBD1 is a possible D gene (5 bases). Germline CDR1 and CDR2: SGHTA and FQGTGA. Trimming pared 2 bases from V and 5 bases from J, leaving 21 bases between. CDR3 length equals 17 residues. CDR3 amino acids: CASSLGTQNFHWYGYTF. CDR3 nucleotide sequence: TGTGCCAGCAGCTTAGGGACTCAAAACTTCCATTGGTATGGCTACACCTTC.

The chain uses TRBV7-9 and TRBJ2-7, with 12 nucleotides matching TRBD2. Trimming cost V 4 bases and J 2 bases; bases outside gene matches: 0. CDR1 is SEHNR, CDR2 FQNEAQ, per germline (reference sequence). This CDR3 contains 14 residues. The CDR3 DNA follows: TGTGCCAGCAGCTGGACTAGCGGGGCCTACGAGCAGTACTTC. Translation: CASSWTSGAYEQYF.

This rearrangement joins TRBV7-6 to TRBJ2-1; the match to TRBD2 covers 10 bases. V trimming: 2 bases; J trimming: 4 bases; junction bases outside the gene matches: 2. CDR3 length equals 15 residues. The germline gives CDR1 SGHVS, CDR2 FNYEAQ. In DNA, the CDR3 is TGTGCCAGCAGCTTATCACTAGCGGGATACAATGAGCAGTTCTTC. Translating gives CASSLSLAGYNEQFF. Filled out from reference TRBV7-6 and TRBJ2-1, the complete variable domain reads GAGVSQSPRYKVTKRGQDVALRCDPISGHVSLYWYRQALGQGPEFLTYFNYEAQQDKSGLPNDRFSAERPEGSISTLTIQRTEQRDSAMYRCASSLSLAGYNEQFFGPGTRLTVL.

The chain joins TRBV25-1 to TRBJ2-7; TRBD1 agrees at 9 bases. With 6 bases clipped from V and 5 bases from J, the junction kept 8 bases outside the gene matches. Germline-derived CDR1 and CDR2 are MGHDK and SYGVNS. This CDR3 is built from 14 residues. CDR3 DNA sequence: TGTGCCAGCAGGGCTACAGGGGGCATAAACGAGCAGTACTTC. Amino acids: CASRATGGINEQYF.

The chain joins TRBV2 to TRBJ2-1; the D call may be TRBD1 or TRBD2 (5 bases each). V was trimmed by 0 bases and J by 3 bases, leaving 12 bases between them. CDR3 length: 16 residues. Germline V lookup: CDR1 SNHLY, CDR2 FYNNEI. CDR3 protein: CASSEARDGRYNEQFF. As DNA, the CDR3 is TGTGCCAGCAGTGAAGCTAGGGACGGACGCTACAATGAGCAGTTCTTC.